This T cell receptor beta chain was identified during a study of radiotherapy plus CTLA-4 blockade in lung cancer. About the research overall: Patients showed objective responses in roughly 18% of cases, and disease control was achieved by roughly 30%.

Study-wide results and limits: How blood T cell clones changed early, along with interferon-beta, reportedly forecast response best. Clones of tumor-derived TCRs expanded in blood after radiotherapy plus ipilimumab.

Data came from immunoSEQ multiplex PCR; TCRdb stores just in-frame clones and leaves some out. The table shows 80,000 or so clones, with 60% to 85% occurring only once. Remarks on this clone: Antigen unknown.

V was trimmed by 2 bases and J by 2 bases, leaving 11 bases between them. CDR3 length equals 15 residues. The germline CDR1 and CDR2 sequences are KGHSH and LQKENI. The study gave focal radiation plus ipilimumab CTLA-4 blockade to patients with chemo-refractory metastatic non-small-cell lung cancer. V gene TRBV18 combines with J gene TRBJ2-3, with D unclear. The source material was peripheral blood, sampled from a patient treated with radiotherapy plus ipilimumab. This receptor was obtained from a human donor with non-small cell lung cancer who had a partial response to radiotherapy plus ipilimumab. Some clones in this sample may be carry-over from other donors' samples. The CDR3, as DNA: TGTGCCAGCTCACCAAGGCCAGGCTACACAGATACGCAGTATTTT. As protein: CASSPRPGYTDTQYF.